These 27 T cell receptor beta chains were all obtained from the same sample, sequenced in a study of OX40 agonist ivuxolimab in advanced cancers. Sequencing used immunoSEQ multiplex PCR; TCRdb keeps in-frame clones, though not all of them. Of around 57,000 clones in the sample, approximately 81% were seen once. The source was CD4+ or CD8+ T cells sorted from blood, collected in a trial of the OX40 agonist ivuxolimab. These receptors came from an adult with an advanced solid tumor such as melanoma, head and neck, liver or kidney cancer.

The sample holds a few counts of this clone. This CDR3 reads CASSLAGGIYSTDTQYF. DNA of the CDR3: TGTGCCAGCAGTTTAGCGGGAGGGATCTATAGCACAGATACGCAGTATTTT. The V call is TRBV27, the J call TRBJ2-3, with TRBD2 identical over 9 bases. From germline, CDR1 is MNHEY and CDR2 SMNVEV (reference sequence). V dropped 2 bases and J dropped 0; count of bases not matched to a gene: 6. This CDR3 has 17 amino acids.

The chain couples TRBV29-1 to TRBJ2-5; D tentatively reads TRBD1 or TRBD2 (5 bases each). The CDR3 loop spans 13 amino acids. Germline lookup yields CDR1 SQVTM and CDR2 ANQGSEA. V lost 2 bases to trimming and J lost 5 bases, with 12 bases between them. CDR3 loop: CSVESRGRETQYF. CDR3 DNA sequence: TGCAGCGTTGAATCCCGGGGCAGGGAGACCCAGTACTTC.

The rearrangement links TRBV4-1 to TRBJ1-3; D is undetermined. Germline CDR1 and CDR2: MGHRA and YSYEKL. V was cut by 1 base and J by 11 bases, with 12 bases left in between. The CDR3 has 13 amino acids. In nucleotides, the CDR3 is TGCGCCAGCAGCCAAGGCCCCCTCCCCCCCATATATTTT. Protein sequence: CASSQGPLPPIYF.

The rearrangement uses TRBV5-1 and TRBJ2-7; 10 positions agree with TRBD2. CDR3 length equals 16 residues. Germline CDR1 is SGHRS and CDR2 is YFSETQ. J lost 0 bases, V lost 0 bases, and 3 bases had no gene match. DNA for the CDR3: TGCGCCAGCAGCTTGGCTAGCGGGAGTTACTCCTACGAGCAGTACTTC. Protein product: CASSLASGSYSYEQYF.

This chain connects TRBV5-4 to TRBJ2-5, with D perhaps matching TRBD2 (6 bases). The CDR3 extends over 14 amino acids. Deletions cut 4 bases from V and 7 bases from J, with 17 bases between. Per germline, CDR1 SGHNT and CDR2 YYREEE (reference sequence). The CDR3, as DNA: TGTGCCAGCAGCCCACCGGGGGACCCAGGGACCCAGTACTTC. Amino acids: CASSPPGDPGTQYF.

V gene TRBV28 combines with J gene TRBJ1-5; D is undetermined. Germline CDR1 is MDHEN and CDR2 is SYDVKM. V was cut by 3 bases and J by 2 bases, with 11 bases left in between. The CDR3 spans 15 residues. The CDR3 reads CASSLFGEGNQPQHF. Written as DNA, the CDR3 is TGTGCCAGCAGTTTGTTTGGGGAAGGCAATCAGCCCCAGCATTTT. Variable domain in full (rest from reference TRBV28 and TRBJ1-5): DVKVTQSSRYLVKRTGEKVFLECVQDMDHENMFWYRQDPGLGLRLIYFSYDVKMKEKGDIPEGYSVSREKKERFSLILESASTNQTSMYLCASSLFGEGNQPQHFGDGTRLSIL.

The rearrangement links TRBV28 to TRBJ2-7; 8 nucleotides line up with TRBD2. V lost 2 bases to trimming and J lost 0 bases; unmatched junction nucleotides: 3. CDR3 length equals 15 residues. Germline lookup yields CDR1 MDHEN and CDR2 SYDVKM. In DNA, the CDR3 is TGTGCCAGCAGTTTAGGGGCGGGAGGCTCCTACGAGCAGTACTTC. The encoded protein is CASSLGAGGSYEQYF.

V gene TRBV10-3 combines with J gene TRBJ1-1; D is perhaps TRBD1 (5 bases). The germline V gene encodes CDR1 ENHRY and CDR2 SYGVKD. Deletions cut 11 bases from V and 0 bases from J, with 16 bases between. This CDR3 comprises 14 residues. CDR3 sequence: CAVNREGLNTEAFF. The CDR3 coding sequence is TGTGCCGTCAATAGGGAGGGGTTGAACACTGAAGCTTTCTTT.

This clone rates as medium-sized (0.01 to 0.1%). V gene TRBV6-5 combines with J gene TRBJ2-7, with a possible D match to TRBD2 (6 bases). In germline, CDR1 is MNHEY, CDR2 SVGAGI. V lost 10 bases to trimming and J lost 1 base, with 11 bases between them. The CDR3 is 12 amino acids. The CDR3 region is CATRGGSYEQYF. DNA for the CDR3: TGTGCCACCCGGGGAGGATCCTACGAGCAGTACTTC.

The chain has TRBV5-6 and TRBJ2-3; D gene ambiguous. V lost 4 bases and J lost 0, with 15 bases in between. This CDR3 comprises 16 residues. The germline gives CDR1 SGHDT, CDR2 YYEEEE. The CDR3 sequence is CASSLRLETSTDTQYF. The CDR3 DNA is TGTGCCAGCAGCCTACGGTTGGAGACTAGCACAGATACGCAGTATTTT.

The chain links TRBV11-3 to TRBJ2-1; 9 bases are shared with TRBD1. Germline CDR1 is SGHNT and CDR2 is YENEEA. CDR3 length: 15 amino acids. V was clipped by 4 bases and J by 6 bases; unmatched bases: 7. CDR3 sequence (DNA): TGTGCCAGCAGCTCCCGACAGGGGGAATTCAATGAGCAGTTCTTC. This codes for CASSSRQGEFNEQFF.

The CDR3 bases are TGTGCCAGCAGTTTGGTTGGAGGGGTGCGGGAGCAGTACTTC. This encodes CASSLVGGVREQYF. This chain connects TRBV28 to TRBJ2-7, with D possibly matching TRBD2 (6 bases). Looked up from germline, CDR1 is MDHEN and CDR2 is SYDVKM. The CDR3 is 14 residues long. V lost 3 bases to trimming and J lost 7 bases, with 16 bases between them.

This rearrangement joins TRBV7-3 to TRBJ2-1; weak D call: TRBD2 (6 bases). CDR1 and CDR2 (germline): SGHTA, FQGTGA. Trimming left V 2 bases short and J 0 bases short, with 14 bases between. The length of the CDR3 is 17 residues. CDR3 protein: CASSLGDSLSSYNEQFF. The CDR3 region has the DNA TGTGCCAGCAGCTTAGGGGACTCCCTCAGCTCCTACAATGAGCAGTTCTTC.

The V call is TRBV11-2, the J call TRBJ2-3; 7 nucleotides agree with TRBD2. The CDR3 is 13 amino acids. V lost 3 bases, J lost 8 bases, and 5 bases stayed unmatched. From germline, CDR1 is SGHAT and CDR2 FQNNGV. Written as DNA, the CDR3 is TGTGCCAGCAGCTTTTCTTCTAGCGGTACGCAGTATTTT. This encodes CASSFSSSGTQYF.

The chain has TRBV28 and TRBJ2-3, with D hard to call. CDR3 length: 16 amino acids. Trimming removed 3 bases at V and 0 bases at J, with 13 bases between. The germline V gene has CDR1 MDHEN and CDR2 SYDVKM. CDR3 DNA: TGTGCCAGCAGTTTTCCCAATATGGCTAGCACAGATACGCAGTATTTT. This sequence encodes CASSFPNMASTDTQYF.

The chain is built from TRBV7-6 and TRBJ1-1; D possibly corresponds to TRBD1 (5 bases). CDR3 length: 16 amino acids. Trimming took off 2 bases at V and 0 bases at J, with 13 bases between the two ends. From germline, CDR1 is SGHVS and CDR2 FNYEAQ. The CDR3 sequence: CASSLKPDSLNTEAFF. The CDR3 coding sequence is TGTGCCAGCAGCTTAAAGCCAGACAGCCTGAACACTGAAGCTTTCTTT.

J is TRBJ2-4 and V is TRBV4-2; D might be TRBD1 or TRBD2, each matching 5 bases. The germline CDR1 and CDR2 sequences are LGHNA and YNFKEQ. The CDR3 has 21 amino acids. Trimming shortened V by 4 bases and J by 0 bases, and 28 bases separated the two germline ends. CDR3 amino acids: CASSPTRPSQRGILAKNIQYF. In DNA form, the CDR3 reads TGTGCCAGCAGCCCTACACGGCCGTCGCAGAGGGGAATCCTAGCCAAAAACATTCAGTACTTC.

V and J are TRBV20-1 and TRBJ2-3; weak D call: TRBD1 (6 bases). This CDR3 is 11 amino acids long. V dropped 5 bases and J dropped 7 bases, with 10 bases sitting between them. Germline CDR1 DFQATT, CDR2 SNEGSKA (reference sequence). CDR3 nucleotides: TGCAGTGCTTACGACAGGTATACGCAGTATTTT. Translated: CSAYDRYTQYF.

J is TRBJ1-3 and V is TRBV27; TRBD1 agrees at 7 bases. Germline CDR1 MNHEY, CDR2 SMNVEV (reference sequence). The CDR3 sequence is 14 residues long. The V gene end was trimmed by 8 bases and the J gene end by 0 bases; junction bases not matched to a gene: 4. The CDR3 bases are TGTGCCAGCGGACAGGTGGACTCTGGAAACACCATATATTTT. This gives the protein CASGQVDSGNTIYF.

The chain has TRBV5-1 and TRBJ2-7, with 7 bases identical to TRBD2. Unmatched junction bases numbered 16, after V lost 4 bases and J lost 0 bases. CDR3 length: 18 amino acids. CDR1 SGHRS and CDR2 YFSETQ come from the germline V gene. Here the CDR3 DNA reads TGCGCCAGCAGCCGACGAGTAACATCGGGAGGCGGCTCCTACGAGCAGTACTTC. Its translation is CASSRRVTSGGGSYEQYF. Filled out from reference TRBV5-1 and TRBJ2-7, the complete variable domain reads KAGVTQTPRYLIKTRGQQVTLSCSPISGHRSVSWYQQTPGQGLQFLFEYFSETQRNKGNFPGRFSGRQFSNSRSEMNVSTLELGDSALYLCASSRRVTSGGGSYEQYFGPGTRLTVT.

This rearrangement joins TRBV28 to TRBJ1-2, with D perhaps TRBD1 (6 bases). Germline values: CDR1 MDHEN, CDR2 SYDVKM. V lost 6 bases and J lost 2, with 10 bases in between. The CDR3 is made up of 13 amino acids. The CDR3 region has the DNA TGTGCCAGCAGGAACGACAGGAACTATGGCTACACCTTC. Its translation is CASRNDRNYGYTF.

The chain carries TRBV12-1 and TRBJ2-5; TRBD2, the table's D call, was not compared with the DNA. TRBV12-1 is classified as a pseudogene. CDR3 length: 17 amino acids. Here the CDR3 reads CASSPGLAGGYQETQYF. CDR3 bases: TGTGCCAGCAGCCCGGGACTAGCGGGAGGGTACCAAGAGACCCAGTACTTC.

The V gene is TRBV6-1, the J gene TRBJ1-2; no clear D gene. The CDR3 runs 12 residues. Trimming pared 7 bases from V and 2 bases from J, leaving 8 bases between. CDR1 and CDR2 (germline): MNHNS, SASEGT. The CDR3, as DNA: TGTGCCAGCACGGGCAGGAACTATGGCTACACCTTC. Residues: CASTGRNYGYTF.

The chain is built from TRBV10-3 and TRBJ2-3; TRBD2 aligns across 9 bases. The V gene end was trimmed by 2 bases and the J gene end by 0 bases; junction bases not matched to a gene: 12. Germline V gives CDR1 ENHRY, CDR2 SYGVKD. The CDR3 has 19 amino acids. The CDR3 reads CAISESNSGGISSTDTQYF. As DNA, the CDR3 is TGTGCCATCAGTGAGAGTAATAGCGGGGGAATTTCTAGCACAGATACGCAGTATTTT.

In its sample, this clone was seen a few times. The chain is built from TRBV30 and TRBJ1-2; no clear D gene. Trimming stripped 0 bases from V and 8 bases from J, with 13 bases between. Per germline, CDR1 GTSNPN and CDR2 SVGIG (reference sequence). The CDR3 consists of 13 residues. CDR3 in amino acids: CAWSVGGPGGYTF. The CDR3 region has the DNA TGTGCCTGGAGTGTGGGTGGGCCGGGAGGCTACACCTTC.

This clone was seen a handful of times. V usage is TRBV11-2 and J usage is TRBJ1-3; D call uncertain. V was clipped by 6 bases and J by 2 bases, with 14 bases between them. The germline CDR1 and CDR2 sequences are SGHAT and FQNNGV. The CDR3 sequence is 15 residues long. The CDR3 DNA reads TGTGCCAGCAGGCGTTCGGCGGCGACTGGAAACACCATATATTTT. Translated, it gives CASRRSAATGNTIYF.

The CDR3 loop reads CATSRPRDRVRNEQFF. The CDR3 coding sequence is TGTGCCACCAGCAGACCCCGGGACAGGGTACGCAATGAGCAGTTCTTC. This chain links TRBV15 with TRBJ2-1; TRBD1 matches at 9 bases. The V segment lost 2 bases and the J segment 6 bases; nucleotides outside the gene matches: 8. Germline CDR1 LNHNV, CDR2 YYDKDF (reference sequence). CDR3 length: 16 amino acids.